This entry describes one TCR beta chain. Compared with germline, one end of the junction differs, possibly owing to a read error. This table comes from immunoSEQ multiplex PCR, and its TCRdb copy is limited to in-frame clones, with some not included. This table holds some 240,000 clones, approximately 89% found once. This sample was included in a study of blood T cell repertoires in COVID-19. The wider study: T cells, B-cell-depleted T cells, or PBMCs provided the cDNA or gDNA that served as material.

Germline CDR1 reads SGHRS; CDR2 reads YFSETQ. CDR3 size: 13 residues. Participants' own reports of clinical history determined their cohort assignment. A case of COVID-19 had been met by exposed participants within 2 weeks before study entry. The chain employs TRBV5-1 and TRBJ2-5; possible D gene TRBD1, 5 bases. The receptor was derived from a woman between 40 and 55 years old who had been exposed to COVID-19. The specimen was PBMCs or T cells enriched from blood (not recorded which). CDR3 region: CASSPTQGETQYF. The CDR3 region has the DNA TGTGCCAGCAGTCCGACCCAGGGTGAGACCCAGTACTTC.